These 23 T cell receptor beta chains were all obtained from the same sample, sequenced in a study of blood T cells in healthy people across ages (dated by TCRdb to the mid-2010s). Receptors were amplified or captured by 5' RACE. Reads for this sample came from an Illumina HiSeq 2500. The second PCR ran for about 6 to 12 cycles and used a J-beta primer mix along with a sample-barcoded 5' primer. Using fastp at Q25 and MiXCR, TCRdb reprocessed the public reads and kept productive beta chains. Rows are combined by CDR3 protein, so each entry shows the most common genes and DNA. The sample records approximately 900,000 distinct CDR3 sequences, about 48% of which are singletons. The ten largest make up around an eighth of the sample. The sequenced sample consisted of blood. The receptors derive from a man between 25 and 39 years old in good health.

This rearrangement joins TRBV7-2 to TRBJ2-7; D is unclear. CDR3 length equals 12 residues. Germline V gene lookup returns CDR1 SGHTA and CDR2 FQGNSA. V lost 4 bases, J lost 6 bases, and 10 bases lay in between. In DNA form, the CDR3 reads TGTGCCAGCAGCTCCGACTGGGGCGAGCAGTACTTC. Protein product: CASSSDWGEQYF.

The V gene is TRBV20-1, the J gene TRBJ2-5; weak D call: TRBD2 (5 bases). V lost 5 bases to trimming and J lost 5 bases, with 18 bases between them. The germline V gene has CDR1 DFQATT and CDR2 SNEGSKA (reference sequence). The CDR3 extends over 14 amino acids. The CDR3 sequence is CSAHPVVVAETQYF. CDR3 coding DNA: TGCAGTGCTCACCCGGTGGTAGTAGCGGAGACCCAGTACTTC.

The V gene is TRBV2, the J gene TRBJ2-7; 7 nucleotides match TRBD2. Germline lookup yields CDR1 SNHLY and CDR2 FYNNEI. CDR3 length: 12 residues. The V gene end was trimmed by 8 bases and the J gene end by 4 bases; junction bases not matched to a gene: 5. The chain's CDR3 is CASLAGEYEQYF. The CDR3 DNA sequence: TGTGCCAGCCTGGCGGGGGAATACGAGCAGTACTTC.

The V call is TRBV7-8, the J call TRBJ1-2; D may be TRBD1 (5 bases). The CDR3 consists of 14 residues. Trimming took 5 bases from V and 8 from J, leaving 18 bases between them. The germline gives CDR1 SGHVS, CDR2 FQNEAQ. CDR3 amino acids: CASSSGKGRSGYTF. DNA of the CDR3: TGTGCCAGCAGCAGCGGGAAGGGGCGGAGCGGCTACACCTTC.

DNA of the CDR3: TGTGCCACCAGCAGAGATGCCCAGGCTAATGAAAAACTGTTTTTT. It codes for CATSRDAQANEKLFF. V and J are TRBV15 and TRBJ1-4; D remains unclear. CDR1 and CDR2 from the germline V gene are LNHNV and YYDKDF (reference sequence). Trimming pared 0 bases from V and 3 bases from J, leaving 8 bases between. The CDR3 is made up of 15 amino acids.

The V call is TRBV4-3, the J call TRBJ1-1, with D perhaps TRBD1 (5 bases). This CDR3 comprises 15 residues. CDR1 is LGHNA and CDR2 is YSLEER in the germline V gene. V was clipped by 0 bases and J by 6 bases, with 14 bases between them. The CDR3 loop is CASSQETGGGSEAFF. The CDR3 DNA reads TGCGCCAGCAGCCAAGAAACCGGGGGTGGGTCTGAAGCTTTCTTT.

This clonotype was seen only a few times. V usage is TRBV6-4 and J usage is TRBJ2-2, with 8 bases matching TRBD1. The CDR3 is 18 amino acids. V shed 2 bases and J 0 bases; nucleotides not matched to a gene: 8. Germline values: CDR1 MRHNA, CDR2 SNTAGT. In nucleotides, the CDR3 is TGTGCCAGCAGTGACCTTACCGGGACAGGTTCGAACACCGGGGAGCTGTTTTTT. This gives the protein CASSDLTGTGSNTGELFF.

The chain uses TRBV5-1 and TRBJ2-3; D remains unclear. This CDR3 region has 14 residues. V lost 3 bases and J 0 bases, leaving 8 bases between the germline ends. CDR1 is SGHRS, CDR2 YFSETQ, per germline. The CDR3 coding sequence is TGCGCCAGCAGCTACGAAAAGAGCACAGATACGCAGTATTTT. This codes for CASSYEKSTDTQYF.

V gene TRBV27 combines with J gene TRBJ1-2, with D perhaps matching TRBD1 (5 bases). CDR1 and CDR2 (germline): MNHEY, SMNVEV (reference sequence). CDR3 length equals 15 residues. Trimming stripped 5 bases from V and 1 base from J, with 14 bases between. The CDR3 coding sequence is TGTGCCAGCAGTCCCGGGGCGGGTCGTAACTATGGCTACACCTTC. Its protein is CASSPGAGRNYGYTF.

This clonotype was counted between two and nine times. This chain joins TRBV7-8 and TRBJ2-7, with a weak D call TRBD1 (6 bases). Germline assignment: CDR1 SGHVS and CDR2 FQNEAQ. CDR3 length: 15 residues. Trimming shortened V by 1 base and J by 2 bases, and 12 bases separated the two germline ends. CDR3 region: CASSLVQGETYEQYF. The DNA of the CDR3 is TGTGCCAGCAGCTTAGTACAGGGTGAAACCTACGAGCAGTACTTC.

The rearrangement links TRBV15 to TRBJ1-1, with D maybe TRBD1 (5 bases). Per the germline V gene, CDR1 is LNHNV and CDR2 is YYDKDF (reference sequence). Trimming took off 8 bases at V and 5 bases at J, with 18 bases between the two ends. There are 14 residues in the CDR3. The CDR3 nucleotides read TGTGCCACCTCTACGAGGGGAGGTTGGACTGAAGCTTTCTTT. This sequence encodes CATSTRGGWTEAFF. The whole variable domain, filled in from reference TRBV15 and TRBJ1-1, reads DAMVIQNPRYQVTQFGKPVTLSCSQTLNHNVMYWYQQKSSQAPKLLFHYYDKDFNNEADTPDNFQSRRPNTSFCFLDIRSPGLGDTAMYLCATSTRGGWTEAFFGQGTRLTVV.

V and J are TRBV6-6 and TRBJ2-1; D is possibly TRBD1 (6 bases). The CDR3 loop spans 12 amino acids. Trimming took off 5 bases at V and 8 bases at J, with 10 bases between the two ends. Germline V CDR1 and CDR2: MNHNY, SVGAGI (reference sequence). Here the CDR3 DNA reads TGTGCCAGCAGTGCACAGGGCGATGAGCAGTTCTTC. Translation gives CASSAQGDEQFF.

This clonotype appeared a single time. The CDR3: CASSPSTGDTGELFF. CDR3 bases: TGTGCCAGCAGCCCTTCCACAGGGGACACCGGGGAGCTGTTTTTT. The chain joins TRBV7-3 to TRBJ2-2; 7 bases match TRBD1. This CDR3 is built from 15 residues. From germline, CDR1 is SGHTA and CDR2 FQGTGA. J was trimmed by 3 bases and V by 5 bases; bases with no gene match: 6.

The chain has TRBV10-3 and TRBJ1-6, with D perhaps matching TRBD1 (6 bases). The CDR3 extends over 14 amino acids. Trimming removed 5 bases from V and 4 bases from J, with 9 bases in between. Germline CDR1 ENHRY, CDR2 SYGVKD. CDR3 in amino acids: CAISRDNYNSPLHF. CDR3 sequence (DNA): TGTGCCATCAGTAGGGACAATTATAATTCACCCCTCCACTTT.

This clonotype appeared a few times. The V and J genes are TRBV4-3 and TRBJ2-2; TRBD1 matches 9 bases. J was trimmed by 4 bases and V by 4 bases; bases with no gene match: 7. Germline-derived CDR1 and CDR2 are LGHNA and YSLEER. This CDR3 has 16 amino acids. The CDR3 DNA reads TGCGCCAGCAGCCGGGGACAGGGTAGAGCCACCGGGGAGCTGTTTTTT. Translating gives CASSRGQGRATGELFF.

The chain links TRBV12-3 or TRBV12-4 to TRBJ2-1; TRBD1 or TRBD2 may be the D gene (6 bases each). CDR3 length equals 15 residues. V gave up 2 bases and J gave up 6 bases, with 14 bases separating them. The CDR3 loop reads CASSLRGPGINEQFF. Written as DNA, the CDR3 is TGTGCCAGCAGTTTACGGGGGCCGGGGATCAATGAGCAGTTCTTC.

This clonotype was picked up many times. This chain joins TRBV6-1 and TRBJ2-5; TRBD2 agrees at 15 bases. Germline V gene data show CDR1 as MNHNS and CDR2 as SASEGT. The trim removed 4 bases at V and 4 bases at J, leaving 1 base unmatched. The CDR3 contains 15 residues. CDR3 sequence reads: CASSGTSGGAETQYF. CDR3 nucleotides: TGTGCCAGCAGTGGGACTAGCGGGGGGGCAGAGACCCAGTACTTC.

This clonotype was counted many times. This sequence joins TRBV4-1 and TRBJ2-7; 9 bases agree with TRBD1. The trim removed 0 bases at V and 2 bases at J, leaving 5 bases unmatched. The CDR3 contains 16 residues. Germline V lookup: CDR1 MGHRA, CDR2 YSYEKL. CDR3 amino acids: CASSQDEGQGTYEQYF. CDR3 DNA: TGCGCCAGCAGCCAAGATGAGGGACAGGGAACCTACGAGCAGTACTTC.

This clonotype was seen a handful of times. The chain links TRBV3-1 to TRBJ1-2, with D unclear. CDR1 LGHDT and CDR2 YNNKEL come from the germline V gene (reference sequence). Trimming cost V 4 bases and J 0 bases, with 6 bases left between them. The CDR3 consists of 13 residues. CDR3: CASSRDPNYGYTF. DNA of the CDR3: TGTGCCAGCAGCCGAGATCCTAACTATGGCTACACCTTC.

The chain links TRBV15 to TRBJ1-4; 7 nucleotides line up with TRBD1. Trimming cost V 1 base and J 8 bases; bases outside gene matches: 7. The V gene's germline CDR1 is LNHNV and CDR2 YYDKDF (reference sequence). The length of the CDR3 is 15 residues. The CDR3, as DNA: TGTGCCACCAGCAGAGTTCGGACAGGAGGGGAAAAACTGTTTTTT. Translating gives CATSRVRTGGEKLFF. Looking up the rest from reference TRBV15 and TRBJ1-4 gives the full variable domain: DAMVIQNPRYQVTQFGKPVTLSCSQTLNHNVMYWYQQKSSQAPKLLFHYYDKDFNNEADTPDNFQSRRPNTSFCFLDIRSPGLGDTAMYLCATSRVRTGGEKLFFGSGTQLSVL.

Concerning this clonotype: With a much larger clone just one base away, this may be a read error. The rearrangement uses TRBV3-1 and TRBJ2-1; 11 nucleotides line up with TRBD2. The DNA end is a closer match to TRBJ2-7, so the J assignment may be wrong. Germline V gives CDR1 LGHDT, CDR2 YNNKEL (reference sequence). The CDR3 is 16 residues long. CDR3 DNA sequence: TGTGCCAGCAGCTCGCTAGCGGGGGGCAAATACAATGAGCAGTACTTC. This gives the protein CASSSLAGGKYNEQYF.

V usage is TRBV4-1 and J usage is TRBJ2-3; tentative D call: TRBD1 (5 bases). Germline V CDR1 and CDR2: MGHRA, YSYEKL. The CDR3 length is 16 residues. Trimming pared 4 bases from V and 3 bases from J, leaving 17 bases between. The CDR3 loop is CASSLDPSGRTDTQYF. For the CDR3, the DNA is TGCGCCAGCAGCCTCGATCCCTCAGGGCGGACAGATACGCAGTATTTT.

J is TRBJ2-5 and V is TRBV5-1, with TRBD2 as a possible D gene (6 bases). Trimming cost V 0 bases and J 3 bases, with 6 bases left between them. There are 13 residues in the CDR3. Germline CDR1 reads SGHRS; CDR2 reads YFSETQ. The CDR3 nucleotides read TGCGCCAGCAGCTTGGAGCGGGAAGAGACCCAGTACTTC. This codes for CASSLEREETQYF.